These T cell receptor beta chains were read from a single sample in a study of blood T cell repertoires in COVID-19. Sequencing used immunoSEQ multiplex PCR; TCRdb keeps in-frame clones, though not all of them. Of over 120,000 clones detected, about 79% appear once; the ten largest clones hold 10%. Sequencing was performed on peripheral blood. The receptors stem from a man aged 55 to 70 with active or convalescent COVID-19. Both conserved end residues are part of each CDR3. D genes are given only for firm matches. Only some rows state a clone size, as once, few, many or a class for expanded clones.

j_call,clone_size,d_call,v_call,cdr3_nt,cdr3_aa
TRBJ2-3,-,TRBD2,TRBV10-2,TGCGCCAGCAGTGAGAGGACTAGCGGGGGGGCCGGGAAAGATACGCAGTATTTT,CASSERTSGGAGKDTQYF
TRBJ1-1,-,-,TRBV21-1,TGTGCCAGCAGCACCCGGGGACAGGCGCGAAAAGCTTTCTTT,CASSTRGQARKAFF
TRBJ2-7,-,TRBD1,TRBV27,TGTGCCAGCAGTGCAGGGGGTGCGGCCTACGAGCAGTACTTC,CASSAGGAAYEQYF
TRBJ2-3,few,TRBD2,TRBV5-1,TGCGCCAGCAGCCCGGGGACTAGCGGGAGGTATGGCACAGATACGCAGTATTTT,CASSPGTSGRYGTDTQYF
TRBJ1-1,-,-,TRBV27,TGTGCCAGCAGTTTATCGTGGGGAGGGCCTGAAGCTTTCTTT,CASSLSWGGPEAFF
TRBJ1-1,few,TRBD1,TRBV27,TGTGCCAGCAAGAACTTAGGGACAGGGAACACTGAAGCTTTCTTT,CASKNLGTGNTEAFF
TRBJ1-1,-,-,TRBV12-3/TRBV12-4,TGTGCCAGCAGGGTCAGGGAGAACACTGAAGCTTTCTTT,CASRVRENTEAFF
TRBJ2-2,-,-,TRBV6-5,TGTGCCAGCAGTACCCGGGGTGCCGGGGAGCTGTTTTTT,CASSTRGAGELFF
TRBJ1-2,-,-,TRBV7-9,TGTGCCAGCAGCTCTGGGGCCGGTTCATTGTATGGCTACACCTTC,CASSSGAGSLYGYTF
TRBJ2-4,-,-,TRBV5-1,TGCGCCAGCCGCGGGACGAGGAAAAACATTCAGTACTTC,CASRGTRKNIQYF
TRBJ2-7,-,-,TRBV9,TGTGCCAGCAGCGTAGAGGGGCAGGGTCACTACGAGCAGTACTTC,CASSVEGQGHYEQYF
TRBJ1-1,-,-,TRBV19,TGTGCCAGTAGTACTCCGACACGGAACACTGAAGCTTTCTTT,CASSTPTRNTEAFF
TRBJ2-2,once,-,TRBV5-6,TGTGCCAGCAGCACTTTAGCGAGACCTTTTACCGGGGAGCTGTTTTTT,CASSTLARPFTGELFF